Below are 26 T cell receptor beta chains sequenced from a single sample in a study of cytomegalovirus exposure and HLA in healthy donors. The PCR ran on 60 Vbeta and 13 Jbeta primers. TCRdb's copy holds only in-frame clones and misses some; the assay was immunoSEQ multiplex PCR. This sample has more than 95,000 clones, with around 82% found just once. Sequencing used PBMCs. These TCRs come from a woman in her thirties or forties in good health and CMV-seropositive.

This clone was recorded a few times. V usage is TRBV29-1 and J usage is TRBJ2-5; the match to TRBD2 covers 8 bases. The ends lost 3 bases at V and 4 bases at J; junction bases unmatched: 10. CDR3 length equals 15 residues. CDR1 is SQVTM and CDR2 is ANQGSEA in the germline V gene. CDR3 nucleotide sequence: TGCAGCGTTGAGCTACTAGCGGTTAAGGCAGAGACCCAGTACTTC. Protein sequence: CSVELLAVKAETQYF.

The rearrangement links TRBV7-8 to TRBJ2-7; the match to TRBD2 covers 7 bases. Germline CDR1 SGHVS, CDR2 FQNEAQ. The CDR3 runs 13 residues. V trimming: 0 bases; J trimming: 6 bases; junction bases outside the gene matches: 2. For the CDR3, the DNA is TGTGCCAGCAGCTTAGCCGGGACTATCGAGCAGTACTTC. Translated: CASSLAGTIEQYF.

The chain employs TRBV13 and TRBJ2-1, with D hard to call. CDR1 is PRHDT and CDR2 is FYEKMQ in the germline V gene (reference sequence). CDR3 length: 14 residues. V was clipped by 1 base and J by 5 bases, with 9 bases between them. CDR3 in DNA: TGTGCCAGCAGCTTAGAGGTTGACAACAATGAGCAGTTCTTC. Encoded protein: CASSLEVDNNEQFF. The full variable domain, in which reference TRBV13 and TRBJ2-1 provide the parts outside the CDR3, is AAGVIQSPRHLIKEKRETATLKCYPIPRHDTVYWYQQGPGQDPQFLISFYEKMQSDKGSIPDRFSAQQFSDYHSELNMSSLELGDSALYFCASSLEVDNNEQFFGPGTRLTVL.

V usage is TRBV30 and J usage is TRBJ2-5; 7 nucleotides agree with TRBD2. Germline V gene sequence: CDR1 GTSNPN, CDR2 SVGIG (reference sequence). V lost 2 bases and J lost 5; bases outside the gene matches: 8. The CDR3 extends over 14 amino acids. The CDR3 DNA is TGTGCCTGGAGTTATCAAGCGGGAACCGAGACCCAGTACTTC. It codes for CAWSYQAGTETQYF.

J is TRBJ2-7 and V is TRBV5-1; 9 nucleotides align to TRBD2. V dropped 4 bases and J dropped 1; count of bases not matched to a gene: 9. CDR1 SGHRS and CDR2 YFSETQ come from the germline V gene. The CDR3 loop spans 16 amino acids. The CDR3 loop is CASSPGLARISYEQYF. DNA of the CDR3: TGCGCCAGCAGCCCGGGACTAGCTAGGATATCCTACGAGCAGTACTTC.

The chain recombines TRBV11-1 with TRBJ2-5; no reliable D call. Germline-derived CDR1 and CDR2 are SGHAT and FQDESV (reference sequence). The CDR3 is made up of 14 amino acids. V was cut by 1 base and J by 0 bases, with 6 bases left in between. The CDR3 region has the DNA TGTGCCAGCAGCTTAGTGAGGAACCAAGAGACCCAGTACTTC. It codes for CASSLVRNQETQYF.

The chain employs TRBV2 and TRBJ2-7, with D possibly being TRBD1 (5 bases). The CDR3 is made up of 13 amino acids. V was shortened by 4 bases and J by 6 bases, with 13 bases between the two germline ends. Germline assignment: CDR1 SNHLY and CDR2 FYNNEI. CDR3 protein: CASSGVRAGEQYF. The CDR3 nucleotides read TGTGCCAGCAGTGGGGTCAGGGCAGGCGAGCAGTACTTC.

V is TRBV5-1 and J is TRBJ1-5; D remains ambiguous. Deletions cut 4 bases from V and 0 bases from J, with 5 bases between. CDR1 and CDR2 (germline): SGHRS, YFSETQ. The CDR3 is 13 residues long. The CDR3 loop reads CASSPYSNQPQHF. The CDR3 nucleotides read TGCGCCAGCAGCCCGTATAGCAATCAGCCCCAGCATTTT.

This clone appeared a single time. The chain has TRBV10-1 and TRBJ1-2; the match to TRBD1 covers 10 bases. Germline CDR1 and CDR2: WNHNN and SYGVQD (reference sequence). CDR3 size: 11 residues. V was clipped by 4 bases and J by 13 bases; unmatched bases: 3. Here the CDR3 DNA reads TGCGCCAGCAGTGGACAGGGGGCTTGCACCTTC. It translates to CASSGQGACTF.

This chain connects TRBV5-1 to TRBJ2-7, with D perhaps matching TRBD2 (7 bases). This CDR3 comprises 16 residues. Germline CDR1 SGHRS, CDR2 YFSETQ. V was clipped by 1 base and J by 3 bases, with 17 bases between them. CDR3 sequence: CASSLRGGQRSYEQYF. The CDR3 bases are TGCGCCAGCAGCTTGAGGGGGGGCCAGCGGAGCTACGAGCAGTACTTC.

The rearrangement links TRBV2 to TRBJ2-1, with 9 bases matching TRBD2. The germline gives CDR1 SNHLY, CDR2 FYNNEI. Unmatched junction bases numbered 5, after V lost 7 bases and J lost 1 base. The CDR3 is made up of 15 amino acids. Here the CDR3 reads CASITSGLSYNEQFF. The CDR3 DNA sequence: TGTGCCAGCATTACTAGCGGGTTATCCTACAATGAGCAGTTCTTC.

The chain couples TRBV2 to TRBJ2-3; D might be TRBD1 (6 bases). The CDR3 totals 12 residues. The ends were cut back, 11 bases at V and 5 bases at J, with 14 bases in the middle. Looked up from germline, CDR1 is SNHLY and CDR2 is FYNNEI. As DNA, the CDR3 is TGTGCCGCTAGACAGGAGCGAGATACGCAGTATTTT. Protein sequence: CAARQERDTQYF.

Only one count was recorded for this clone. The rearrangement links TRBV5-6 to TRBJ2-5; 9 nucleotides align to TRBD2. Germline values: CDR1 SGHDT, CDR2 YYEEEE. The CDR3 length is 16 residues. V gave up 4 bases and J gave up 4 bases; unmatched junction bases: 11. The CDR3 loop reads CASSTSAGGPRETQYF. In DNA, the CDR3 is TGTGCCAGCAGCACTTCGGCGGGAGGGCCCCGAGAGACCCAGTACTTC.

The rearrangement links TRBV5-6 to TRBJ2-2; D remains unclear. The CDR3 totals 15 residues. CDR1 is SGHDT, CDR2 YYEEEE, per germline. Trimming took off 1 base at V and 0 bases at J, with 7 bases between the two ends. The DNA for the CDR3 is TGTGCCAGCAGCTTGTTAGACACGAACACCGGGGAGCTGTTTTTT. Protein product: CASSLLDTNTGELFF.

The V call is TRBV6-5, the J call TRBJ1-1, with D possibly matching TRBD1 (5 bases). The CDR3 loop spans 14 amino acids. Trimming took 5 bases from V and 2 from J, leaving 12 bases between them. The germline V gene has CDR1 MNHEY and CDR2 SVGAGI. CDR3 loop: CASSPTVGNTEAFF. DNA of the CDR3: TGTGCCAGCAGTCCGACAGTGGGAAACACTGAAGCTTTCTTT.

The genes are TRBV11-3 and TRBJ2-3, with D unclear. V lost 0 bases and J lost 5, with 12 bases in between. The CDR3 has 15 amino acids. Germline V gene lookup returns CDR1 SGHNT and CDR2 YENEEA. The CDR3 DNA is TGTGCCAGCAGCTTAGACCCGGCCAGAGGAGATACGCAGTATTTT. Translated, it gives CASSLDPARGDTQYF.

This rearrangement joins TRBV7-9 to TRBJ2-7; a possible D gene is TRBD2 (5 bases). Germline-derived CDR1 and CDR2 are SEHNR and FQNEAQ (reference sequence). The CDR3 totals 15 residues. Trimming shortened V by 5 bases and J by 5 bases, and 19 bases separated the two germline ends. The CDR3 sequence: CASSRAGVGLDEQYF. The CDR3 DNA reads TGTGCCAGCAGCCGCGCCGGGGTCGGCCTGGACGAGCAGTACTTC.

With respect to this clone: A read error may account for a junction end that differs from germline. This chain links TRBV7-7 with TRBJ2-5; a possible D gene is TRBD1 (6 bases). CDR3 length: 15 amino acids. Germline CDR1 SSHAT, CDR2 FNYEAQ (reference sequence). The CDR3: CASSPSDSVIETQYF. CDR3 sequence (DNA): TGTGCTAGCAGCCCCTCGGACAGTGTTATAGAGACCCAGTACTTC.

The chain combines TRBV4-3 with TRBJ1-1; 9 bases agree with TRBD1. Germline V gene lookup returns CDR1 LGHNA and CDR2 YSLEER. The ends lost 4 bases at V and 2 bases at J; junction bases unmatched: 8. This CDR3 contains 16 residues. Written as DNA, the CDR3 is TGCGCCAGCAGCCCCCGGACAGGGGAGAGAAACACTGAAGCTTTCTTT. Its protein product is CASSPRTGERNTEAFF.

The V and J genes are TRBV19 and TRBJ2-1; 10 positions match TRBD2. V trimming: 6 bases; J trimming: 2 bases; junction bases outside the gene matches: 10. Germline V gene data show CDR1 as LNHDA and CDR2 as SQIVND (reference sequence). The CDR3 length is 17 residues. The CDR3 nucleotides are TGTGCCAGTAGCGATACGTGGACTAGCGGCACCTACAATGAGCAGTTCTTC. Encoded protein: CASSDTWTSGTYNEQFF.

This chain connects TRBV11-3 to TRBJ1-1, with D perhaps matching TRBD1 (5 bases). CDR1 and CDR2 (germline): SGHNT, YENEEA. V shed 0 bases and J shed 3 bases, with 8 bases lying between them. The CDR3 loop spans 14 amino acids. The chain's CDR3 is CASSLEGEDTEAFF. The CDR3 DNA sequence: TGTGCCAGCAGCTTAGAGGGGGAGGACACTGAAGCTTTCTTT.

The J gene is TRBJ1-3, the V gene TRBV7-2; D unresolved. The germline gives CDR1 SGHTA, CDR2 FQGNSA. The CDR3 has 15 amino acids. Trimming removed 1 base from V and 0 bases from J, with 7 bases in between. The CDR3 bases are TGTGCCAGCAGCTTAGTACACCTCTCTGGAAACACCATATATTTT. As protein: CASSLVHLSGNTIYF.

The CDR3, as DNA: TGTGCCAGCAGGCAGGGACAGGTGATGAATGGCTACACCTTC. It specifies CASRQGQVMNGYTF. The J gene is TRBJ1-2, the V gene TRBV28; 8 nucleotides line up with TRBD1. Germline assignment: CDR1 MDHEN and CDR2 SYDVKM. The CDR3 length is 14 residues. V lost 6 bases and J lost 6; bases outside the gene matches: 9.

The chain carries TRBV4-2 and TRBJ2-3, with 7 bases that match TRBD1. Looked up from germline, CDR1 is LGHNA and CDR2 is YNFKEQ. The CDR3 runs 14 residues. V shed 4 bases and J 3 bases; nucleotides not matched to a gene: 4. CDR3 residues: CASSLDRVTDTQYF. For the CDR3, the DNA is TGTGCCAGCAGCCTCGACAGGGTTACAGATACGCAGTATTTT.

This rearrangement joins TRBV20-1 to TRBJ1-4, with D hard to call. CDR3 length equals 11 residues. The V gene lost 3 bases and the J gene lost 13 bases, with 12 bases spanning the gap. Germline lookup yields CDR1 DFQATT and CDR2 SNEGSKA (reference sequence). CDR3 region: CSARKQAILFF. The CDR3 nucleotides read TGCAGTGCTAGGAAGCAGGCCATACTGTTTTTT.

V is TRBV10-3 and J is TRBJ2-7; 7 bases map to TRBD2. The V gene end was trimmed by 0 bases and the J gene end by 2 bases; junction bases not matched to a gene: 10. CDR1 and CDR2 (germline): ENHRY, SYGVKD. CDR3 length: 17 amino acids. CDR3 in amino acids: CAISESIGAGRTYEQYF. In nucleotides, the CDR3 is TGTGCCATCAGTGAGTCGATCGGAGCGGGACGTACCTACGAGCAGTACTTC.